The text below deals with one T cell receptor (beta chain). Using immunoSEQ multiplex PCR, the repertoire was profiled, and TCRdb retains in-frame clones only, with some absent. The data hold 150,000 to 180,000 clones, with under 85% observed a single time. The CDR3 has 19 amino acids. From germline, CDR1 is SGHTA and CDR2 FQGNSA. V shed 2 bases, J shed 4 bases, and the junction held 17 bases outside the gene matches. The data belong to a study of blood T cell repertoires in COVID-19. V is TRBV7-2 and J is TRBJ1-5; 7 bases map to TRBD1. Sequencing used peripheral blood. The TCR was taken from a woman of 80 years or more with acute or convalescent COVID-19. The CDR3 protein is CASSLTATGPGGRNQPQHF. The DNA of the CDR3 is TGTGCCAGCAGCTTAACCGCGACAGGGCCAGGTGGTCGGAATCAGCCCCAGCATTTT.